A single count supports the clone carrying this T cell receptor (beta chain). Its matching antigen is unknown. This specimen comes from a study of shared clonotypes between healthy human individuals. Study-wide results and limits: Depth was large, yet rarefaction showed that sorted-subset sequencing was incomplete.

CD45RO negativity and positive selection for CCR7 defined naive CD8 cells, a population that excluded terminally differentiated effector memory CD45RA+ cells. There are 16 residues in the CDR3. The V gene lost 1 base and the J gene lost 0 bases, with 14 bases spanning the gap. Germline CDR1 is SGHRS and CDR2 is YFSETQ. Sequencing was at deep level. Generated by immunoSEQ multiplex PCR, the TCRdb table keeps only in-frame clones and is missing some. The repertoire holds approximately 2,000,000 clones, around 93% seen once, with approximately 1.6% in the top ten. The rearrangement uses TRBV5-1 and TRBJ2-7; D is uncertain. Sequencing was done on a sample of naive CD8+ T cells from PBMCs. The TCR was taken from a man in his late teens or twenties in good health. Some clones in this sample may be carry-over from other donors' samples. As DNA, the CDR3 is TGCGCCAGCAGCTTGACGTTTCCGCTTAGCTCCTACGAGCAGTACTTC. Translating it yields CASSLTFPLSSYEQYF.